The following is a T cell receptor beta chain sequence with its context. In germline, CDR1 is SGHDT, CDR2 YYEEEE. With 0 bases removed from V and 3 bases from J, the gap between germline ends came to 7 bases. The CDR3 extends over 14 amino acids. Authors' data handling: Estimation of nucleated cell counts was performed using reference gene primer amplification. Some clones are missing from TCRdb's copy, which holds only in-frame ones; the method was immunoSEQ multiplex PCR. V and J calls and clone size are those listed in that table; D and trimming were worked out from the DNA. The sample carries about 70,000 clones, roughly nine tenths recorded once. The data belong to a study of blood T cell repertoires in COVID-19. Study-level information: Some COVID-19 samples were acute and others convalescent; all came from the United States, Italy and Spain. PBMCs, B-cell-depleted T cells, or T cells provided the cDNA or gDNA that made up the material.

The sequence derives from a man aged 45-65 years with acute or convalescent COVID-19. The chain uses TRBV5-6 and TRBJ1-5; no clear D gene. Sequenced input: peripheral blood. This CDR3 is CASSLGRLNQPQHF. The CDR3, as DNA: TGTGCCAGCAGCTTGGGGCGGCTCAATCAGCCCCAGCATTTT.